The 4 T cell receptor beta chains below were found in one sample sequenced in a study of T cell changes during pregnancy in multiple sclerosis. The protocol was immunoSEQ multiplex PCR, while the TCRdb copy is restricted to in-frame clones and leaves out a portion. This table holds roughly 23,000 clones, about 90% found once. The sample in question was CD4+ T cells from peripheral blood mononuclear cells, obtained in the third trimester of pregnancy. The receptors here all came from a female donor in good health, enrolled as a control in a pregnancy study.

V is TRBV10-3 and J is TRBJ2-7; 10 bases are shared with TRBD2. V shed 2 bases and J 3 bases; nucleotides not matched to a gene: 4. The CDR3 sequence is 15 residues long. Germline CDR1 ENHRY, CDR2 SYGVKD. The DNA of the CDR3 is TGTGCCATCAGTGAGGTAGCGGGGGGCATCTACGAGCAGTACTTC. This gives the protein CAISEVAGGIYEQYF.

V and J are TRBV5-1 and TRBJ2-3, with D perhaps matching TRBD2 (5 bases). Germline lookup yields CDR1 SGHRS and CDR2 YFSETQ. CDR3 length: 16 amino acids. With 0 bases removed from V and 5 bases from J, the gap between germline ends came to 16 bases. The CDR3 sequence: CASSLGVSDVKDTQYF. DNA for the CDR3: TGCGCCAGCAGCTTGGGGGTTAGCGACGTAAAAGATACGCAGTATTTT. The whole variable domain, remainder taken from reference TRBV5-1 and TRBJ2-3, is KAGVTQTPRYLIKTRGQQVTLSCSPISGHRSVSWYQQTPGQGLQFLFEYFSETQRNKGNFPGRFSGRQFSNSRSEMNVSTLELGDSALYLCASSLGVSDVKDTQYFGPGTRLTVL.

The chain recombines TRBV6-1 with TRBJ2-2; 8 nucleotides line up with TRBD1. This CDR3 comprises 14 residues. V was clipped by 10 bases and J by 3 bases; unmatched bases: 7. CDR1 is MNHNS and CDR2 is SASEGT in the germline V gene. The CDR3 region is CATGQGIDTGELFF. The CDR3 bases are TGTGCCACTGGACAGGGTATAGACACCGGGGAGCTGTTTTTT.

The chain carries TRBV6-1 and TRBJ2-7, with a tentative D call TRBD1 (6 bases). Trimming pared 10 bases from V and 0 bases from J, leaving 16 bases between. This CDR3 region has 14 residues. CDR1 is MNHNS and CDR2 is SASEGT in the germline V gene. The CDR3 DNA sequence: TGTGCCACCACGGACAGCTACTCCTCCTACGAGCAGTACTTC. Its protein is CATTDSYSSYEQYF.